This T cell receptor (beta chain) is from a study of blood T cell repertoires in COVID-19 (dated by TCRdb to the early 2020s). About the investigation overall: Samples covering the acute and convalescent phases of COVID-19 were provided by collaborators in the United States, Italy and Spain. The repertoires were released in a freely available public database intended as a resource for research on the immune response to SARS-CoV-2. The material from the prospective study consisted of cDNA or gDNA derived from T cells, B-cell-depleted T cells, or PBMCs. Subjects who had been exposed to COVID-19, were actively infected with it, or had recovered from it provided the deeply sampled blood TCRbeta repertoires that made up the dataset. A de-identified subject ID, COVID-19 status, age in years and sex were almost always included in the sample metadata. Where HLA class I and class II types were available, the types were taken from metadata supplied by the sample provider, not from assay-based typing. The samples were drawn from the first 160 participants of the ongoing ImmuneRACE study and from 1,254 subjects provided by 6 global collaborators. The full study reports these points: How much clinical and demographic metadata was included differed by source and by participant, and the metadata was provided uncurated.

Participants in the prospective study were aged about 18 to 90 years, lived in 24 United States geographic areas, and enrolled through a virtual design. To assign participants to cohorts, the prospective study relied on clinical history that participants themselves reported in a screening survey and a study questionnaire. In the prospective study, mobile phlebotomists collected whole blood, serum and a nasopharyngeal or oropharyngeal swab from each participant. Over a roughly 2-month period, participants in the prospective study had the option of providing additional blood draws and questionnaires. Before DNA extraction, blood samples from the prospective study were shipped at room temperature or frozen. The junction shows trimming of 4 bases on V and 4 bases on J, and the gene matches do not reach 3 bases of it. From its cysteine to its phenylalanine, the CDR3 spans 15 amino acids. Only the CDR3 DNA is retained, 45 bases long and in frame from the first base. Reading the germline V gene gives CDR1 LGHNA and CDR2 YSLEER.

Comment on this clone: This receptor's antigen is unknown. There are no base qualities to consult, and no much larger clone falls within one base.

TCRbeta CDR3 regions were amplified from genomic DNA using the immunoSEQ Assay, a bias-controlled multiplex PCR. As for the original processing: Nucleated cell counts per sample were estimated from amplification of reference gene primers within the assay. Sequence reads were collapsed and filtered to measure the absolute abundance of every unique TCRbeta CDR3 rearrangement. Productive Simpson clonality was computed per sample as the square root of Simpson's diversity index over productive rearrangements. Here the immuneACCESS table is served through TCRdb, limited to in-frame sequences with V and J called. Missing clones are a known gap in these copies; in checked studies unresolved V genes cover under half, and the rest lacks a known reason. V, J and clone size were drawn from that table, and D and trimming were deduced from the DNA. Within this sample are 150,000 or so clones, with over 75% of them counted one time only. The ten biggest clones cover around 1.2% of the sample.

The receptor's source is a human donor with acute COVID-19. The donor label of this sample is uncertain. The chain is made from TRBV4-3 and TRBJ2-7; the central 14 bases match TRBD2. The sequencing sample was made of PBMCs or T cells enriched from blood (not recorded which). The CDR3 in this case is CASSPGLAGGYEQYF. The DNA sequence reads TGCGCCAGCAGCCCCGGACTAGCGGGGGGTTACGAGCAGTACTTC.